The clone carrying this T cell receptor beta chain has only a few counts. Its specificity is unknown. Peripheral blood was collected from the related graft donor on the marrow donation day. This sample stems from a study of T cells after posttransplantation cyclophosphamide. Study findings and constraints: TRB clonality was highly associated with recipient CMV seropositivity and reactivation. Donor-recipient repertoire similarity was low at 1-2 months, rising over year one. Blood and skin or GI T cell repertoires showed limited TRB overlap.

The method was immunoSEQ multiplex PCR; TCRdb's version includes in-frame clones alone and lacks a portion of them. The sample includes under 15,000 clones, about 80% of them seen just once. The V gene's germline CDR1 is LGHNA and CDR2 YSLEER. The CDR3 is 16 amino acids. V was shortened by 1 base and J by 5 bases, with 15 bases between the two germline ends. This chain connects TRBV4-3 to TRBJ2-1; D perhaps matches TRBD2 (5 bases). The sequence came from a man aged 50 to 59 in good health, CMV-negative, and a related stem cell transplant donor. Material for sequencing was memory CD4+ T cells sorted from PBMCs. The CDR3 region has the DNA TGCGCCAGCAGCCAAGTCCCAACGGGATCCCACAATGAGCAGTTCTTC. Amino acid sequence: CASSQVPTGSHNEQFF.